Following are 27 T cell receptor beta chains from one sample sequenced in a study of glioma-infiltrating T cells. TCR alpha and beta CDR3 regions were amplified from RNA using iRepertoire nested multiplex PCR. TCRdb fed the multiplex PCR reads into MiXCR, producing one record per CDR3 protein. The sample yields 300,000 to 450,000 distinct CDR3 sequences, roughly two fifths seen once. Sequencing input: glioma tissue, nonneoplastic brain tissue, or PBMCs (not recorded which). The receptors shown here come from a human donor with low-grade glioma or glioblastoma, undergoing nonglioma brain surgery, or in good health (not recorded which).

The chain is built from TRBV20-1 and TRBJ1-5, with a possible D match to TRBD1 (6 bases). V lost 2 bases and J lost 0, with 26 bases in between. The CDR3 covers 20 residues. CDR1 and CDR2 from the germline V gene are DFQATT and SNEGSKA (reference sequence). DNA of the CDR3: TGCAGTGCTAGAAGGGTCAGGGGTCATGACGATGCGCTTAGCAATCAGCCCCAGCATTTT. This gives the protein CSARRVRGHDDALSNQPQHF.

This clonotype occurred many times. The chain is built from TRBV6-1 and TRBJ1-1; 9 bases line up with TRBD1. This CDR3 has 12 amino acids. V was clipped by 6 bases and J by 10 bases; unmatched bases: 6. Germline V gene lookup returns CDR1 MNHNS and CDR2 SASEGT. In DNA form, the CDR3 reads TGTGCCAGCAGATATCCGACAGGGGGAGCTTTCTTT. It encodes CASRYPTGGAFF.

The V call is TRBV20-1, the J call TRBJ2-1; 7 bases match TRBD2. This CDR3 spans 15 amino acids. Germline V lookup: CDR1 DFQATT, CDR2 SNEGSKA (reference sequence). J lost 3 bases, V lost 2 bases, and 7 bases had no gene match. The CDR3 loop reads CSARRGSGNYNEQFF. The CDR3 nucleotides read TGCAGTGCTAGAAGGGGAAGCGGGAACTACAATGAGCAGTTCTTC.

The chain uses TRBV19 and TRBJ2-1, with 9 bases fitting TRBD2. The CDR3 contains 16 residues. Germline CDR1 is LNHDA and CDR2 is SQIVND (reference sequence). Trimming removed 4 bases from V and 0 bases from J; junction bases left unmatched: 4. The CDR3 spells CASSRTSESSYNEQFF. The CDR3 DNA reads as TGTGCCAGTAGTAGGACTAGCGAGAGCTCCTACAATGAGCAGTTCTTC.

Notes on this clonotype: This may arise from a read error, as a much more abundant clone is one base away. The CDR3 reads CASSLTVTYNEQSF. In DNA form, the CDR3 reads TGTGCCAGCAGCTTGACGGTCACCTACAATGAGCAGTCCTTC. The rearrangement uses TRBV7-9 and TRBJ2-1; unclear D gene. Germline V gene data show CDR1 as SEHNR and CDR2 as FQNEAQ (reference sequence). The CDR3 spans 14 residues.

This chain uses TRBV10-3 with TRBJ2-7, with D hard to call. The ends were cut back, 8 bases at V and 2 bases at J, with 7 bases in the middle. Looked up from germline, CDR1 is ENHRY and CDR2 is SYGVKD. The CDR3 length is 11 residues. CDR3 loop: CAIGNAYEQYF. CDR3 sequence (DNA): TGTGCCATCGGAAATGCCTACGAGCAGTACTTC.

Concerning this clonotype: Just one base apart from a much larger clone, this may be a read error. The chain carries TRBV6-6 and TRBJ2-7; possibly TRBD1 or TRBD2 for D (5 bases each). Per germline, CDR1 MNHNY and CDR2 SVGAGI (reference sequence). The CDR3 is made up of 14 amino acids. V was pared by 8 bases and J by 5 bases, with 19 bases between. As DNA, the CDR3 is TGTGCCAGCGCACCTAGGGGAGACTGGGACGAGCAGTACTTC. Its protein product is CASAPRGDWDEQYF.

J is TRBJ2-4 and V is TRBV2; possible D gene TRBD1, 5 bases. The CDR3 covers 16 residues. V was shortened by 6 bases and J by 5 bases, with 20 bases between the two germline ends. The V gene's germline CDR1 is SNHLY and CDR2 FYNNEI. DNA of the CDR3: TGTGCCAGCAGGGATATGGACAAGGCCTACGAAAACATTCAGTACTTC. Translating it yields CASRDMDKAYENIQYF.

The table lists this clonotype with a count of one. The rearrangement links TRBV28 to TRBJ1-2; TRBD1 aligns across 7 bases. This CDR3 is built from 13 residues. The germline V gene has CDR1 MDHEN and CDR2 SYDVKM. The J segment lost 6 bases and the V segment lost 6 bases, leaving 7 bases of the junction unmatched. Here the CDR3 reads CASSLGQLDGYTF. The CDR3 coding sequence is TGTGCCAGCAGCTTGGGACAGCTTGATGGCTACACCTTC.

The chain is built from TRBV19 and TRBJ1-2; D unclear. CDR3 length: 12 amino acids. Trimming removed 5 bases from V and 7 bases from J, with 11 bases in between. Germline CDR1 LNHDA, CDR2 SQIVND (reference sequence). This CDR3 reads CASSQAGFGYTF. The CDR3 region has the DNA TGTGCCAGTAGTCAAGCGGGGTTTGGCTACACCTTC.

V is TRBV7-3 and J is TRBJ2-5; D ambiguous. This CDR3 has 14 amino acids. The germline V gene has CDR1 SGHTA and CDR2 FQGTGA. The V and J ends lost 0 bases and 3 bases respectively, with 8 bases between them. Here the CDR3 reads CASSLTEWEETQYF. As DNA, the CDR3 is TGTGCCAGCAGCTTAACAGAATGGGAAGAGACCCAGTACTTC.

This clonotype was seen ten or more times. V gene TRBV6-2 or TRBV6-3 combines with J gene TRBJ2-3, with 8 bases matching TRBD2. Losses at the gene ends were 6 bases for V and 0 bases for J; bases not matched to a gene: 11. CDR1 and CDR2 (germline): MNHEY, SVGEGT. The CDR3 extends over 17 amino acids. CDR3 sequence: CASRTALAAPSTDTQYF. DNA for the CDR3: TGTGCCAGCAGGACGGCACTAGCGGCTCCTAGCACAGATACGCAGTATTTT.

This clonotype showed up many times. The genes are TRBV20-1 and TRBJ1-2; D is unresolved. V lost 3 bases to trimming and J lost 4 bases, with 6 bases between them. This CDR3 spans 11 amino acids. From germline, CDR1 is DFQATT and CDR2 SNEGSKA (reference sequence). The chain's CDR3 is CSASDSYGYTF. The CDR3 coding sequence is TGCAGTGCTAGTGACTCCTATGGCTACACCTTC.

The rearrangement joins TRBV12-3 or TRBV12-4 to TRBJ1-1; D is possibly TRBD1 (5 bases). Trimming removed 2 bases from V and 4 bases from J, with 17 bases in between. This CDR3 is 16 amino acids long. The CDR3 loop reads CASSLYRPLQGTEAFF. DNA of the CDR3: TGTGCCAGCAGTTTATATCGGCCCCTCCAGGGCACTGAAGCTTTCTTT.

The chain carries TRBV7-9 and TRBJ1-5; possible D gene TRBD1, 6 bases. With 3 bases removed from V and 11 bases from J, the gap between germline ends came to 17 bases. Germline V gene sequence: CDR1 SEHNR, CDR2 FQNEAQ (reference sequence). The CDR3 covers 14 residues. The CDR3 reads CASSFGGGTGAQHF. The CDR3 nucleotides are TGTGCCAGCAGCTTTGGAGGGGGAACGGGGGCCCAGCATTTT.

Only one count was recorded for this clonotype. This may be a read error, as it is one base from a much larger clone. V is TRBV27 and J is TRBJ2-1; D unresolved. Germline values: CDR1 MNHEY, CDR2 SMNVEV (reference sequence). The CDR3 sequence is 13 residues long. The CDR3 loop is CACSLVLSNEQFF. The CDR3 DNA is TGTGCCTGCAGTTTGGTCCTCAGCAATGAGCAGTTCTTC.

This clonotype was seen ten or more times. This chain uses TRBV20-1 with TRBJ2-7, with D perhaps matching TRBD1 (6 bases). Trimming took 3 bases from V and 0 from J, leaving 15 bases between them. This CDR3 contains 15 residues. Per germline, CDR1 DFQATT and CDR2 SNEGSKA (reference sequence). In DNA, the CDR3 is TGCAGTGCTAGGATACAGGGAAGTAGCTCCTACGAGCAGTACTTC. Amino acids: CSARIQGSSSYEQYF.

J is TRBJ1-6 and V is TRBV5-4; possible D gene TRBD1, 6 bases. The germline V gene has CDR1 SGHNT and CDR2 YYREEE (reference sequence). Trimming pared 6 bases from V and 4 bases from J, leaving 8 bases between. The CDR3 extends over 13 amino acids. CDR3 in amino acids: CASKDSYNSPLHF. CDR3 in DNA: TGTGCCAGCAAGGACAGTTATAATTCACCCCTCCACTTT.

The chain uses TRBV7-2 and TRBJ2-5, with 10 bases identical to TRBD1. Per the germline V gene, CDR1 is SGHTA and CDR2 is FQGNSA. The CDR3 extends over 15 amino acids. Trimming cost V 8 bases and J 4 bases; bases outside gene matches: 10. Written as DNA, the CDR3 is TGTGCCAGCGGCCCCTTGACAGGGGGCGCAGAGACCCAGTACTTC. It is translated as CASGPLTGGAETQYF. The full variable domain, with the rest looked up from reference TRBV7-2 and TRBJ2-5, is GAGVSQSPSNKVTEKGKDVELRCDPISGHTALYWYRQSLGQGLEFLIYFQGNSAPDKSGLPSDRFSAERTGGSVSTLTIQRTQQEDSAVYLCASGPLTGGAETQYFGPGTRLLVL.

CDR3 sequence: CASSFRGSGNYEQYF. The DNA of the CDR3 is TGTGCCAGCAGTTTCCGGGGTAGCGGAAACTACGAGCAGTACTTC. The chain uses TRBV12-3 or TRBV12-4 and TRBJ2-7; a weak D match, TRBD2 (6 bases). Deletions cut 3 bases from V and 3 bases from J, with 15 bases between. CDR3 size: 15 residues.

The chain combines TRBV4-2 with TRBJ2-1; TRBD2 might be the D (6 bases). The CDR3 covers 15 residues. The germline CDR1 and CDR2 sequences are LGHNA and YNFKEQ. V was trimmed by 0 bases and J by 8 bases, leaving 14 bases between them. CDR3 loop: CASSQERDLVYEQFF. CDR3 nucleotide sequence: TGTGCCAGCAGCCAAGAGCGGGATTTGGTCTATGAGCAGTTCTTC.

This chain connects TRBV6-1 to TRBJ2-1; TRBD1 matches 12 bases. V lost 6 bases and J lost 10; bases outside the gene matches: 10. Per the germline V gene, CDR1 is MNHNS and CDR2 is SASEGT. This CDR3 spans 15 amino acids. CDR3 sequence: CASSATGTGGLEQFF. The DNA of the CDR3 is TGTGCCAGCAGCGCCACCGGGACAGGGGGCTTGGAGCAGTTCTTC.

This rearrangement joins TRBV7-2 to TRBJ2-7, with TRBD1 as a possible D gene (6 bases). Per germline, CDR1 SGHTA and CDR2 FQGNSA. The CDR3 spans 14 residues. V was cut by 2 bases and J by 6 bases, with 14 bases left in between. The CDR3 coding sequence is TGTGCCAGCAGCTTATACCCAGGGGAAGGCGAGCAGTACTTC. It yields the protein CASSLYPGEGEQYF.

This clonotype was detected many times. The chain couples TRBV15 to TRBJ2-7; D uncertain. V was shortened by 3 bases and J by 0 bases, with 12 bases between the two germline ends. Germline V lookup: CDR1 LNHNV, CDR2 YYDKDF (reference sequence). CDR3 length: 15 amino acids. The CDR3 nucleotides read TGTGCCACCAGCAGGCTGGGCGAAAGCTCCTACGAGCAGTACTTC. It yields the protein CATSRLGESSYEQYF.

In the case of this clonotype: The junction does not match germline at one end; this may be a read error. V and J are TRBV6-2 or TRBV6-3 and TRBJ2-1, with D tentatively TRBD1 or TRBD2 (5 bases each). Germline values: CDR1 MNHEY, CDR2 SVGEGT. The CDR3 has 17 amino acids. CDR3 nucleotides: TGTGCCAGCCGTTACTCGGGGCTAGCTACTACCTACAATGAGCAGCTCTTC. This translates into CASRYSGLATTYNEQLF.

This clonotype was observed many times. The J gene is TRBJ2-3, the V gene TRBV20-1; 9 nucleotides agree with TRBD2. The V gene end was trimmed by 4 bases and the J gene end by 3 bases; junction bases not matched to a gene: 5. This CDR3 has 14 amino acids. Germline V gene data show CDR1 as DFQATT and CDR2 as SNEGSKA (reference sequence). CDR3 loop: CSATTSGPTDTQYF. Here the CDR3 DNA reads TGCAGTGCTACTACTAGCGGGCCAACAGATACGCAGTATTTT.

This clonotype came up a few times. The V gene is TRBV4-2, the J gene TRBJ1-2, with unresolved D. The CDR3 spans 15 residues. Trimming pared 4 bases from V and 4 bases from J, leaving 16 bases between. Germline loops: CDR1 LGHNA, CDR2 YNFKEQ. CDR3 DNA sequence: TGTGCCAGCAGCCGGGAGAGGAGCGCGACCTATGGCTACACCTTC. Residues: CASSRERSATYGYTF.